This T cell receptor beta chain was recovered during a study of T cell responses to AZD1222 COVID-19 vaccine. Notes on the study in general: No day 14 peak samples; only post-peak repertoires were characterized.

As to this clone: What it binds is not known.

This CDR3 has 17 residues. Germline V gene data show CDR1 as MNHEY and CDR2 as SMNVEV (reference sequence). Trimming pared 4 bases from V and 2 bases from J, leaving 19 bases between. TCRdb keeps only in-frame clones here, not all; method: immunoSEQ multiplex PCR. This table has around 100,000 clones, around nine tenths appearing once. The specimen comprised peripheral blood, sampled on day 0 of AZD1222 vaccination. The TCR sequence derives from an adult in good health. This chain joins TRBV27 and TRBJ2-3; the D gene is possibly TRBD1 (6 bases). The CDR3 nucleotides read TGTGCCAGCAGTTCCAGCGGCAGGGGTCTCCTCACAGATACGCAGTATTTT. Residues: CASSSSGRGLLTDTQYF.